The rows below give T cell receptor beta chains drawn from one sample of a study of Ad26.COV2.S vaccination and SARS-CoV-2 variants. The protocol was immunoSEQ multiplex PCR, while the TCRdb copy is restricted to in-frame clones and leaves out a portion. The data contain approximately 400,000 clones, about 90% of them singletons. The material was peripheral blood, obtained after recovery from COVID-19. Receptors were obtained from a human donor who had recovered from COVID-19. Both conserved end residues are part of each CDR3. D genes are given only for firm matches. The size of a clone is reported for some rows only, either as once, few or many, or as a class for expanded clones.

CDR3: CASSLRGYGYTF; DNA: TGTGCCAGCAGTTTGAGGGGTTATGGCTACACCTTC; J: TRBJ1-2; size: -; V: TRBV28; D: -
CDR3: CASSDPRRGPKNTEAFF; DNA: TGTGCCAGCAGTGACCCCCGGAGGGGACCGAAGAACACTGAAGCTTTCTTT; J: TRBJ1-1; size: once; V: TRBV6-1; D: -
CDR3: CASSPGGWAYTGELFF; DNA: TGTGCCAGCAGCCCTGGAGGGTGGGCTTACACCGGGGAGCTGTTTTTT; J: TRBJ2-2; size: -; V: TRBV5-4; D: -
CDR3: CASRRGQRERYRNEQFF; DNA: TGTGCCAGCAGGAGAGGACAGCGGGAGCGGTACCGCAATGAGCAGTTCTTC; J: TRBJ2-1; size: -; V: TRBV11-2; D: TRBD2
CDR3: CASSEYGQVTEAFF; DNA: TGTGCCAGCAGTGAATATGGGCAGGTTACTGAAGCTTTCTTT; J: TRBJ1-1; size: -; V: TRBV25-1; D: -
CDR3: CASSSGPKAAYEQYF; DNA: TGTGCCAGCAGTTCGGGACCGAAGGCGGCCTACGAGCAGTACTTC; J: TRBJ2-7; size: -; V: TRBV6-2/TRBV6-3; D: -
CDR3: CASSGTPGTGYGYTF; DNA: TGTGCCAGCAGCGGGACCCCAGGGACTGGCTATGGCTACACCTTC; J: TRBJ1-2; size: -; V: TRBV5-6; D: -
CDR3: CASSPHPQTIYYGYTF; DNA: TGTGCCAGCAGTCCCCACCCACAGACAATCTACTATGGCTACACCTTC; J: TRBJ1-2; size: -; V: TRBV27; D: -
CDR3: CASSARLAGEQETQYF; DNA: TGTGCCAGCAGCGCAAGACTAGCGGGGGAGCAAGAGACCCAGTACTTC; J: TRBJ2-5; size: -; V: TRBV5-4; D: TRBD2
CDR3: CASSFPRDPGNEKLFF; DNA: TGTGCCAGCAGCTTCCCCAGGGATCCGGGGAATGAAAAACTGTTTTTT; J: TRBJ1-4; size: -; V: TRBV7-6; D: -
CDR3: CASNPLTDSTYGYTF; DNA: TGTGCCAGCAACCCTCTGACAGATTCAACCTATGGCTACACCTTC; J: TRBJ1-2; size: -; V: TRBV5-6; D: -
CDR3: CASSYYPGHPPYEQYF; DNA: TGTGCCAGCAGTTACTACCCCGGACACCCGCCCTACGAGCAGTACTTC; J: TRBJ2-7; size: -; V: TRBV6-5; D: -
CDR3: CASSQIQGANEQFF; DNA: TGCGCCAGCAGCCAAATCCAGGGGGCGAATGAGCAGTTCTTC; J: TRBJ2-1; size: -; V: TRBV4-3; D: TRBD1
CDR3: CASDTRDRKNGELFF; DNA: TGTGCTAGTGACACACGGGACAGGAAGAACGGGGAGCTGTTTTTT; J: TRBJ2-2; size: -; V: TRBV12-5; D: TRBD1
CDR3: CASSAPLDQEPSYGYTF; DNA: TGTGCCAGCAGCGCTCCCCTTGACCAGGAACCAAGCTATGGCTACACCTTC; J: TRBJ1-2; size: -; V: TRBV9; D: -
CDR3: CASSLSSSITGELFF; DNA: TGTGCCAGCAGCTTAAGTTCTAGCATTACCGGGGAGCTGTTTTTT; J: TRBJ2-2; size: few; V: TRBV11-3; D: -
CDR3: CASSQYKSSYEQYF; DNA: TGTGCCAGCAGCCAATATAAGAGCTCCTACGAGCAGTACTTC; J: TRBJ2-7; size: -; V: TRBV3-1/TRBV3-2; D: -
CDR3: CASSIHLPGNTIYF; DNA: TGTGCCAGTAGTATCCATCTCCCTGGAAACACCATATATTTT; J: TRBJ1-3; size: -; V: TRBV19; D: -
CDR3: CASSEYLANYGYTF; DNA: TGCGCCAGCAGTGAGTACCTGGCTAACTATGGCTACACCTTC; J: TRBJ1-2; size: -; V: TRBV10-2; D: -
CDR3: CASRPPDGGPGALHF; DNA: TGTGCCAGCCGACCCCCTGACGGTGGGCCTGGGGCCCTCCACTTT; J: TRBJ1-6; size: -; V: TRBV4-2; D: -
CDR3: CASSYVSRGRNNEQFF; DNA: TGTGCCAGCAGTTACGTTTCAAGGGGAAGGAACAATGAGCAGTTCTTC; J: TRBJ2-1; size: few; V: TRBV6-2/TRBV6-3; D: -
CDR3: CASSRNTGELFF; DNA: TGTGCCAGCAGCCGGAACACCGGGGAGCTGTTTTTT; J: TRBJ2-2; size: few; V: TRBV5-5; D: -
CDR3: CASSQLGGDTEAFF; DNA: TGTGCCAGCAGTCAGCTCGGCGGGGACACTGAAGCTTTCTTT; J: TRBJ1-1; size: -; V: TRBV6-2/TRBV6-3; D: -
CDR3: CASSLRTSGGALNEQFF; DNA: TGCGCCAGCAGCTTACGGACTAGCGGGGGGGCCTTGAATGAGCAGTTCTTC; J: TRBJ2-1; size: -; V: TRBV5-1; D: TRBD2
CDR3: CATSDLKGGSTIYF; DNA: TGTGCCACCAGTGATTTGAAGGGGGGTAGCACCATATATTTT; J: TRBJ1-3; size: -; V: TRBV24-1; D: -
CDR3: CASSLADGTEAFF; DNA: TGCGCCAGCAGCTTGGCCGACGGGACTGAAGCTTTCTTT; J: TRBJ1-1; size: once; V: TRBV5-1; D: -
CDR3: CASSFEGDVYEQYF; DNA: TGCGCCAGCAGCTTCGAGGGGGACGTCTACGAGCAGTACTTC; J: TRBJ2-7; size: -; V: TRBV5-1; D: -
CDR3: CASSTMGQNTEAFF; DNA: TGTGCCAGCAGCACGATGGGTCAGAACACTGAAGCTTTCTTT; J: TRBJ1-1; size: -; V: TRBV7-2; D: -
CDR3: CASGLGTLDDRRSGYTF; DNA: TGTGCTAGTGGTTTGGGCACCCTGGACGACCGGAGGAGTGGCTACACCTTC; J: TRBJ1-2; size: -; V: TRBV12-5; D: -
CDR3: CASSFGSGNEKLFF; DNA: TGTGCCAGCAGCTTCGGATCGGGTAATGAAAAACTGTTTTTT; J: TRBJ1-4; size: -; V: TRBV11-2; D: -
CDR3: CATSYAYLETQYF; DNA: TGTGCCACCAGCTATGCCTACCTAGAGACCCAGTACTTC; J: TRBJ2-5; size: -; V: TRBV15; D: -
CDR3: CASSTQQENEKLFF; DNA: TGTGCCAGCAGTACCCAACAGGAAAATGAAAAACTGTTTTTT; J: TRBJ1-4; size: -; V: TRBV27; D: -
CDR3: CASSRGTVNTEAFF; DNA: TGCGCCAGCAGCCGAGGGACAGTGAACACTGAAGCTTTCTTT; J: TRBJ1-1; size: -; V: TRBV5-1; D: TRBD1
CDR3: CASSLPTTVRETQYF; DNA: TGCGCCAGCAGCTTGCCCACGACAGTTCGTGAGACCCAGTACTTC; J: TRBJ2-5; size: -; V: TRBV5-1; D: -
CDR3: CASSFERGGTGELFF; DNA: TGTGCCAGCAGCTTTGAGCGGGGGGGCACCGGGGAGCTGTTTTTT; J: TRBJ2-2; size: -; V: TRBV11-2; D: TRBD2
CDR3: CASSQDLQGTGTEAFF; DNA: TGCGCCAGCAGCCAAGATCTCCAGGGGACGGGAACTGAAGCTTTCTTT; J: TRBJ1-1; size: -; V: TRBV4-1; D: -
CDR3: CASSLGRSSYEQYF; DNA: TGTGCCAGCAGTTTAGGGCGGAGCTCCTACGAGCAGTACTTC; J: TRBJ2-7; size: -; V: TRBV27; D: -
CDR3: CASSLFPQGSGGNEQFF; DNA: TGTGCCAGCAGCTTATTTCCCCAGGGTAGCGGGGGCAATGAGCAGTTCTTC; J: TRBJ2-1; size: -; V: TRBV7-3; D: TRBD2
CDR3: CASSLEGPMNTEAFF; DNA: TGTGCCAGCAGCTTGGAGGGGCCGATGAACACTGAAGCTTTCTTT; J: TRBJ1-1; size: -; V: TRBV5-4; D: -
CDR3: CASSLRAVNTEAFF; DNA: TGTGCCAGCAGCTTGAGGGCGGTGAACACTGAAGCTTTCTTT; J: TRBJ1-1; size: -; V: TRBV5-4; D: -
CDR3: CASRGGRKSDYGYTF; DNA: TGTGCCAGCAGGGGGGGACGGAAAAGCGACTATGGCTACACCTTC; J: TRBJ1-2; size: -; V: TRBV6-5; D: -
CDR3: CASSNPQGTNSPLHF; DNA: TGTGCCAGCAGTAACCCACAGGGAACCAATTCACCCCTCCACTTT; J: TRBJ1-6; size: -; V: TRBV6-5; D: -
CDR3: CASSLMSGRADEQYF; DNA: TGTGCCAGCAGTTTAATGTCAGGCAGGGCGGACGAGCAGTACTTC; J: TRBJ2-7; size: -; V: TRBV27; D: -
CDR3: CANLTGACVEAFF; DNA: TGTGCCAACCTGACAGGGGCTTGTGTTGAAGCTTTCTTT; J: TRBJ1-1; size: -; V: TRBV19; D: TRBD1
CDR3: CSAIHPKREKLFF; DNA: TGCAGCGCTATACATCCCAAAAGGGAAAAACTGTTTTTT; J: TRBJ1-4; size: -; V: TRBV29-1; D: -
CDR3: CSVAGQGVVSEQFF; DNA: TGCAGCGTAGCCGGACAGGGGGTCGTCTCTGAGCAGTTCTTC; J: TRBJ2-1; size: -; V: TRBV29-1; D: TRBD1
CDR3: CASSLNPGSSYNEQFF; DNA: TGTGCCAGCAGCTTAAACCCTGGGAGCTCCTACAATGAGCAGTTCTTC; J: TRBJ2-1; size: -; V: TRBV7-6; D: -
CDR3: CASSLGTGQNEQFF; DNA: TGTGCCAGCAGTCTAGGGACCGGACAAAATGAGCAGTTCTTC; J: TRBJ2-1; size: -; V: TRBV6-5; D: -
CDR3: CASSYSGGTEAFF; DNA: TGTGCCAGCAGTTACTCGGGTGGCACTGAAGCTTTCTTT; J: TRBJ1-1; size: -; V: TRBV6-5; D: -
CDR3: CASSVVRGGVTEAFF; DNA: TGTGCCAGCAGCGTAGTTCGGGGGGGAGTCACTGAAGCTTTCTTT; J: TRBJ1-1; size: -; V: TRBV9; D: -
CDR3: CASRSNRAPNQPQHF; DNA: TGTGCCAGCAGGAGTAACAGGGCTCCCAATCAGCCCCAGCATTTT; J: TRBJ1-5; size: -; V: TRBV2; D: -
CDR3: CASSEGDGYTF; DNA: TGTGCCAGCAGCGAGGGTGATGGCTACACCTTC; J: TRBJ1-2; size: -; V: TRBV9; D: -
CDR3: CASSVDRMGDTEAFF; DNA: TGCGCCAGCAGCGTCGACCGAATGGGGGACACTGAAGCTTTCTTT; J: TRBJ1-1; size: -; V: TRBV5-1; D: -
CDR3: CASSQWGQGDTIYF; DNA: TGTGCCAGCAGCCAATGGGGACAGGGAGACACCATATATTTT; J: TRBJ1-3; size: -; V: TRBV3-1/TRBV3-2; D: TRBD1